The clone carrying this TCR beta chain was seen only once. This sample stems from a study of blood T cell repertoires in COVID-19. Across the study: T cells, B-cell-depleted T cells, or PBMCs provided the cDNA or gDNA that served as material.

Assay: immunoSEQ multiplex PCR; the TCRdb copy retains only in-frame clones and omits some. The sample shows about 50,000 clones, around 84% of them seen only once. Germline V gene data show CDR1 as SEHNR and CDR2 as FQNEAQ (reference sequence). The germline V and J ends were trimmed by 5 bases and 2 bases, with 18 bases remaining between them. CDR3 length equals 16 residues. The V call is TRBV7-9, the J call TRBJ1-2; D is undetermined. Material for sequencing was peripheral blood. The TCR was taken from a woman of 80 years or more with COVID-19, enrolled during active disease. The CDR3 region is CASSLLGGAGNYGYTF. DNA for the CDR3: TGTGCCAGCAGCCTACTGGGTGGCGCGGGGAACTATGGCTACACCTTC.